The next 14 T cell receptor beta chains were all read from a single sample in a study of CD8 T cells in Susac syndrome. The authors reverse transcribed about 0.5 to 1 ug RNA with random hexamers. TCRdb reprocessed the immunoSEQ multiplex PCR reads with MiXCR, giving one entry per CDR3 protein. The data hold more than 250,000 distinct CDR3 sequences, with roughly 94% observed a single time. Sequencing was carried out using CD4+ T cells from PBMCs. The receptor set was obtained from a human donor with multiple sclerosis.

The CDR3 DNA reads TGCAGCGTGTCGACGGCGGTCTTAGCTTTCTTT. Translating gives CSVSTAVLAFF. The chain recombines TRBV29-1 with TRBJ1-1; no clear D gene. Germline CDR1 reads SQVTM; CDR2 reads ANQGSEA. V dropped 6 bases and J dropped 10 bases, with 15 bases sitting between them. CDR3 length: 11 residues.

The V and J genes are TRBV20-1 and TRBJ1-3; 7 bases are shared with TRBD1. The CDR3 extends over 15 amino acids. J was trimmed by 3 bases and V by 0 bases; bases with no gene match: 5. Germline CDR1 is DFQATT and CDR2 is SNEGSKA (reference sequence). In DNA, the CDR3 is TGCAGTGCTAGAGACCGCGGGACAGTTGGAAACACCATATATTTT. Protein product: CSARDRGTVGNTIYF.

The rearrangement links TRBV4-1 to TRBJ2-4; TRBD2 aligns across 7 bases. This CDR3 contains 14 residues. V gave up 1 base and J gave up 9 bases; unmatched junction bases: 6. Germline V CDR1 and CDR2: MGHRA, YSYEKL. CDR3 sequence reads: CASSQGDPGGIQYF. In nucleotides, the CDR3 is TGCGCCAGCAGCCAAGGCGATCCGGGGGGCATTCAGTACTTC.

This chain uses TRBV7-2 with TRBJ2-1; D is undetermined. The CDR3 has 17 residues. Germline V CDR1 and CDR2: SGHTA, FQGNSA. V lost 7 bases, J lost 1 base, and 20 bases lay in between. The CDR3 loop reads CASIPRGRSRSYNEQFF. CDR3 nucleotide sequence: TGTGCCAGCATTCCTAGAGGAAGGAGTAGGTCCTACAATGAGCAGTTCTTC.

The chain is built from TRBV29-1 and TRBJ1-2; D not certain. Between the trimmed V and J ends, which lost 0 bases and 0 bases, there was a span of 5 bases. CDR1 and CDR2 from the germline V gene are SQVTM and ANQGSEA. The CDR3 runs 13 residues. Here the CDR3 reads CSVEEGTNYGYTF. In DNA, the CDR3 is TGCAGCGTTGAAGAAGGGACTAACTATGGCTACACCTTC.

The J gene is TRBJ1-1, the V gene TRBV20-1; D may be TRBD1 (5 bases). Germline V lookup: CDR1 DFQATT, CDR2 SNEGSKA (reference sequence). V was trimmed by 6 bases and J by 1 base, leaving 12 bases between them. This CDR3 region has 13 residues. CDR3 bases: TGCAGTGCCCGGGGAGGGACGAACACTGAAGCTTTCTTT. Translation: CSARGGTNTEAFF.

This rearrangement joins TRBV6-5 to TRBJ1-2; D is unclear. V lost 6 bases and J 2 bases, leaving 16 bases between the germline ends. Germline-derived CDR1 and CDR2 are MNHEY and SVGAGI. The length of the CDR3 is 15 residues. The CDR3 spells CASSRVSRENYGYTF. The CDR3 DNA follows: TGTGCCAGCAGCCGAGTTTCCCGGGAAAACTATGGCTACACCTTC.

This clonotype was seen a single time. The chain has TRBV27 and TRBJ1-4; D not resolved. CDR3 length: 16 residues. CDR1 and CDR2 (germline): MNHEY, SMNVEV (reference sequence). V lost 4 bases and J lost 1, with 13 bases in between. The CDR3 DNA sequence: TGTGCCAGCAGTTCCCTACGTGGGGTAACTAATGAAAAACTGTTTTTT. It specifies CASSSLRGVTNEKLFF.

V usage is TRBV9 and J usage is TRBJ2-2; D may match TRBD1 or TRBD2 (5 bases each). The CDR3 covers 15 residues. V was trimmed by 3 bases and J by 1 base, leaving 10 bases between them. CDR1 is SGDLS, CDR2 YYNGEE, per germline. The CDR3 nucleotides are TGTGCCAGCAGCGCCGTTGGGGGGAACACCGGGGAGCTGTTTTTT. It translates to CASSAVGGNTGELFF.

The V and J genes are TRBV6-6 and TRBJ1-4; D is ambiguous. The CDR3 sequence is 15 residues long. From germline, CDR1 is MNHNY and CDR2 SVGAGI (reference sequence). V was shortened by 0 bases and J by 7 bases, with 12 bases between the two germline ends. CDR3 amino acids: CASSYSGGRGEKLFF. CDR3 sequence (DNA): TGTGCCAGCAGTTACTCAGGAGGACGGGGTGAAAAACTGTTTTTT.

In nucleotides, the CDR3 is TGTGCCTGGAGTGTACTCGGGCAGGGGAGCCTCCCCCTCCACTTT. Protein product: CAWSVLGQGSLPLHF. The V call is TRBV30, the J call TRBJ1-6; the D gene is possibly TRBD1 (6 bases). V was clipped by 0 bases and J by 13 bases, with 19 bases between them. Looked up from germline, CDR1 is GTSNPN and CDR2 is SVGIG (reference sequence). The CDR3 has 15 residues.

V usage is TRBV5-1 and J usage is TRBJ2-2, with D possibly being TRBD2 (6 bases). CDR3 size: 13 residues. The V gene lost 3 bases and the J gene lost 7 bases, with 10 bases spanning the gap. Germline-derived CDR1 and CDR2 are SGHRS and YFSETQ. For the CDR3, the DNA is TGCGCCAGCAGCTCGGAGGGTCACGGGGAGCTGTTTTTT. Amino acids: CASSSEGHGELFF.

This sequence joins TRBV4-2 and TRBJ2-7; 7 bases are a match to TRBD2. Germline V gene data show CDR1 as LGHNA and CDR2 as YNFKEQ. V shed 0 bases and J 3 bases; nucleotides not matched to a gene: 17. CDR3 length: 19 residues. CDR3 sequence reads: CASSQDLPSAGVSYYEQYF. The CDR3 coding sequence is TGTGCCAGCAGCCAAGATCTGCCCTCGGCGGGAGTCTCCTACTACGAGCAGTACTTC.

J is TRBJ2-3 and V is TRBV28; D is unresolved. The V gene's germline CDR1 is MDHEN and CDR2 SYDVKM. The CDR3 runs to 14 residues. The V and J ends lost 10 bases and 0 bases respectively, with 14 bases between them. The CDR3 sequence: CATHSFPSTDTQYF. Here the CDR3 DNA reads TGTGCCACCCACTCGTTCCCAAGCACAGATACGCAGTATTTT.